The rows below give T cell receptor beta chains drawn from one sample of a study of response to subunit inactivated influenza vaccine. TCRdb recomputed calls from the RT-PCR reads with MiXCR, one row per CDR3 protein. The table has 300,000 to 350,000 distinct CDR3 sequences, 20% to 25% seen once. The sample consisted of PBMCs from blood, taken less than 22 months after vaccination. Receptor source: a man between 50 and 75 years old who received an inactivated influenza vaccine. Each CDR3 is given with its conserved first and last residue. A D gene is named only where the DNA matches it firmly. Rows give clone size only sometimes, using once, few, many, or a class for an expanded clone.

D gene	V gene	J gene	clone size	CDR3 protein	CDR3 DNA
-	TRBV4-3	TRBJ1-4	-	CASSPLKVGTGHEKLFF	TGCGCCAGCAGCCCGCTTAAAGTAGGCACTGGGCATGAAAAACTGTTTTTT
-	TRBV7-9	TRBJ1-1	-	CASSLGRLRPEAFF	TGTGCCAGCAGCTTAGGCCGGCTGAGGCCTGAAGCTTTCTTT
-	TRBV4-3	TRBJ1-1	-	CASSQDGELNTEAFF	TGCGCCAGCAGCCAAGATGGGGAGCTGAACACTGAAGCTTTCTTT
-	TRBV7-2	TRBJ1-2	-	CASSPSGGRINYGYTF	TGTGCCAGCAGCCCATCCGGGGGCCGGATTAACTATGGCTACACCTTC
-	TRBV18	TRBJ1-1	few	CASSPSMDTEAFF	TGTGCCAGCTCACCTTCAATGGACACTGAAGCTTTCTTT
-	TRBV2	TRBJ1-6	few	CASVGAVNSPLHF	TGTGCCAGCGTAGGGGCGGTGAATTCACCCCTCCACTTT
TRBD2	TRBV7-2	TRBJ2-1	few	CASSILAGTYNEQFF	TGTGCCAGCAGCATACTAGCGGGGACCTACAATGAGCAGTTCTTC
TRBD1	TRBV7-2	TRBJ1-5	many	CASSRTGGGRIDQPQHF	TGTGCCAGCAGCCGGACAGGGGGAGGCCGGATTGATCAGCCCCAGCATTTT
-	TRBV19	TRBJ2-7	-	CASSPYAVTPYEQYF	TGTGCCAGTAGTCCCTATGCGGTGACTCCCTACGAGCAGTACTTC
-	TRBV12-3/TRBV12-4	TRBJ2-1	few	CASSSNNNEQFF	TGTGCCAGCAGTTCTAATAACAATGAGCAGTTCTTC